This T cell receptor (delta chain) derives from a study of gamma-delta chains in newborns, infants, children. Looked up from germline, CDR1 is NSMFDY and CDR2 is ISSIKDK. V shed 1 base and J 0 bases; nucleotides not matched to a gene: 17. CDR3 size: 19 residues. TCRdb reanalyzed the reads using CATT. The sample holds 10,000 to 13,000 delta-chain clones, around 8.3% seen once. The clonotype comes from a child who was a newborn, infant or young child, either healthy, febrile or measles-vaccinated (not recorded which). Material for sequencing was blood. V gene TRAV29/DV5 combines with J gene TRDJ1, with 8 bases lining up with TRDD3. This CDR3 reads CAASSFPLGDLFYTDKLIF. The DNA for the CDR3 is TGTGCAGCAAGCTCATTCCCTCTGGGGGACCTCTTTTACACCGATAAACTCATCTTT.